Below, 21 T cell receptor beta chains from the same sample are listed, as sequenced in a study of blood T cell repertoires in COVID-19. Method: immunoSEQ multiplex PCR; TCRdb's copy keeps in-frame clones and lacks some. The sample lists 280,000 or so clones, around 89% seen once, with roughly an eighth in the top ten. Sequencing was carried out using peripheral blood. The receptors derive from a woman between 55 and 75 years old with acute or convalescent COVID-19.

The chain recombines TRBV7-3 with TRBJ1-6; 8 bases align to TRBD1. With V trimmed by 1 base and J by 12 bases, 5 bases remained unmatched. The CDR3 contains 14 residues. Germline V gene data show CDR1 as SGHTA and CDR2 as FQGTGA. The CDR3 region is CASSLSQGALPLHF. The CDR3 region has the DNA TGTGCCAGCAGCTTAAGTCAGGGGGCATTACCCCTCCACTTT.

In regard to this clone: The sample holds other DNA sequences that translate to the same CDR3. The chain couples TRBV9 to TRBJ2-3; D is possibly TRBD2 (6 bases). Germline CDR1 SGDLS, CDR2 YYNGEE. Trimming cost V 2 bases and J 1 base, with 11 bases left between them. CDR3 length equals 15 residues. CDR3 sequence (DNA): TGTGCCAGCAGCGTTAGCGGTACCGGCACAGATACGCAGTATTTT. Its translation is CASSVSGTGTDTQYF.

This chain links TRBV6-6 with TRBJ2-7; D is perhaps TRBD2 (5 bases). V was pared by 6 bases and J by 3 bases, with 12 bases between. Per germline, CDR1 MNHNY and CDR2 SVGAGI (reference sequence). The CDR3 has 13 residues. The CDR3 DNA reads as TGTGCCAGCAGCCTCTCTGGGAGCTACGAGCAGTACTTC. This encodes CASSLSGSYEQYF.

The gene calls are TRBV7-3 and TRBJ1-1; D gene ambiguous. Germline-derived CDR1 and CDR2 are SGHTA and FQGTGA. V was pared by 0 bases and J by 1 base, with 6 bases between. The CDR3 runs to 14 residues. As DNA, the CDR3 is TGTGCCAGCAGCTTAACTTCGGGGAACACTGAAGCTTTCTTT. This translates into CASSLTSGNTEAFF.

Written as DNA, the CDR3 is TGTGCCAGCAGCTTAGTACTCAGGGGAAGTTGGTATGGCTACACCTTC. Translated, it gives CASSLVLRGSWYGYTF. The J gene is TRBJ1-2, the V gene TRBV7-2; TRBD1 might be the D (6 bases). Deletions cut 1 base from V and 5 bases from J, with 17 bases between. The CDR3 runs to 16 residues. Looked up from germline, CDR1 is SGHTA and CDR2 is FQGNSA.

The chain joins TRBV5-6 to TRBJ2-3; 8 bases align to TRBD2. CDR3 length equals 17 residues. Germline trimming cut 4 bases from V and 2 bases from J; bases unmatched to any gene: 12. Germline V gene lookup returns CDR1 SGHDT and CDR2 YYEEEE. CDR3 coding DNA: TGTGCCAGCAGCCCAGGTCGTAGCGGGGAATTCACAGATACGCAGTATTTT. This gives the protein CASSPGRSGEFTDTQYF.

This clone appeared once. The V and J genes are TRBV6-5 and TRBJ2-1; 7 bases map to TRBD1. The CDR3 extends over 14 amino acids. Germline CDR1 and CDR2: MNHEY and SVGAGI. V gave up 4 bases and J gave up 8 bases; unmatched junction bases: 8. The DNA of the CDR3 is TGTGCCAGCAGTTGGAGCCCCCAGGGGGATGAGCAGTTCTTC. It specifies CASSWSPQGDEQFF.

Concerning this clone: This sample includes further DNA sequences coding for the same CDR3. The chain joins TRBV28 to TRBJ1-5; tentative D call: TRBD1 (6 bases). There are 14 residues in the CDR3. The V gene lost 3 bases and the J gene lost 5 bases, with 11 bases spanning the gap. Germline V lookup: CDR1 MDHEN, CDR2 SYDVKM. The CDR3 bases are TGTGCCAGCAGTTTCCCCGACAGGTATCAGCCCCAGCATTTT. This translates into CASSFPDRYQPQHF. The entire variable domain, with the rest obtained from reference TRBV28 and TRBJ1-5, is as follows: DVKVTQSSRYLVKRTGEKVFLECVQDMDHENMFWYRQDPGLGLRLIYFSYDVKMKEKGDIPEGYSVSREKKERFSLILESASTNQTSMYLCASSFPDRYQPQHFGDGTRLSIL.

This chain links TRBV7-8 with TRBJ2-7; TRBD1 agrees at 11 bases. Germline values: CDR1 SGHVS, CDR2 FQNEAQ. V was pared by 7 bases and J by 4 bases, with 3 bases of the junction left unmatched. The CDR3 is 13 residues long. The CDR3 region has the DNA TGTGCCAGCACTCGGGACAGGGGGTACGAGCAGTACTTC. Encoded protein: CASTRDRGYEQYF.

The rearrangement links TRBV7-2 to TRBJ1-2; TRBD1 is a possible D gene (5 bases). V lost 5 bases to trimming and J lost 8 bases, with 18 bases between them. This CDR3 spans 14 amino acids. The V gene's germline CDR1 is SGHTA and CDR2 FQGNSA. This CDR3 is CASSTRAGEGGYTF. The CDR3 bases are TGTGCCAGCAGCACGCGTGCGGGGGAAGGAGGCTACACCTTC. The full variable domain, its missing parts supplied by reference TRBV7-2 and TRBJ1-2, is GAGVSQSPSNKVTEKGKDVELRCDPISGHTALYWYRQSLGQGLEFLIYFQGNSAPDKSGLPSDRFSAERTGGSVSTLTIQRTQQEDSAVYLCASSTRAGEGGYTFGSGTRLTVV.

This chain joins TRBV6-5 and TRBJ2-6, with 7 bases fitting TRBD1. J lost 3 bases, V lost 9 bases, and 5 bases had no gene match. The CDR3 is 14 residues long. Germline CDR1 MNHEY, CDR2 SVGAGI. In DNA, the CDR3 is TGTGCCAGTACGACAGGGATTGGGGCCAACGTCCTGACTTTC. This gives the protein CASTTGIGANVLTF.

The chain carries TRBV24-1 and TRBJ1-2, with D possibly matching TRBD1 (5 bases). There are 11 residues in the CDR3. CDR1 is KGHDR and CDR2 is SFDVKD in the germline V gene. Trimming left V 5 bases short and J 7 bases short, with 7 bases between. CDR3 DNA sequence: TGTGCCACCAGTGCTGGGGCTGGCTACACCTTC. This encodes CATSAGAGYTF.

V and J are TRBV18 and TRBJ2-2; no reliable D call. Germline CDR1 reads KGHSH; CDR2 reads LQKENI. CDR3 length equals 13 residues. With 3 bases removed from V and 7 bases from J, the gap between germline ends came to 9 bases. This chain's CDR3 is CASSPPSGGELFF. The CDR3 nucleotides are TGTGCCAGCTCACCCCCGTCGGGCGGGGAGCTGTTTTTT.

This clone was seen only a few times. The CDR3 DNA reads TGCGCCAGCAGCTTGGCTAGCGGGAGGGGAGATGAGCAGTTCTTC. Protein sequence: CASSLASGRGDEQFF. V and J are TRBV5-1 and TRBJ2-1; 12 nucleotides agree with TRBD2. CDR1 and CDR2 from the germline V gene are SGHRS and YFSETQ. The CDR3 consists of 15 residues. V was clipped by 0 bases and J by 8 bases; unmatched bases: 3. The variable domain in full, completed from reference TRBV5-1 and TRBJ2-1, reads KAGVTQTPRYLIKTRGQQVTLSCSPISGHRSVSWYQQTPGQGLQFLFEYFSETQRNKGNFPGRFSGRQFSNSRSEMNVSTLELGDSALYLCASSLASGRGDEQFFGPGTRLTVL.

The chain links TRBV6-5 to TRBJ2-5; 7 bases are a match to TRBD2. V lost 6 bases to trimming and J lost 7 bases; unmatched junction nucleotides: 14. This CDR3 has 15 amino acids. Germline loops: CDR1 MNHEY, CDR2 SVGAGI. DNA of the CDR3: TGTGCCAGCAGAAGTAGGGGACTAACCCCCCTGACCCAGTACTTC. It encodes CASRSRGLTPLTQYF.

V and J are TRBV5-1 and TRBJ1-2; 8 nucleotides agree with TRBD1. The germline gives CDR1 SGHRS, CDR2 YFSETQ. The J segment lost 8 bases and the V segment lost 2 bases, leaving 5 bases of the junction unmatched. This CDR3 spans 13 amino acids. This CDR3 is CASSFGQGGGYTF. The CDR3 coding sequence is TGCGCCAGCAGCTTTGGACAGGGTGGGGGCTACACCTTC.

V usage is TRBV3-1 (or the pseudogene TRBV3-2) and J usage is TRBJ2-1; 8 bases align to TRBD2. The V gene's germline CDR1 is LGHDT and CDR2 YNNKEL (reference sequence). The CDR3 spans 18 residues. V lost 0 bases to trimming and J lost 4 bases; unmatched junction nucleotides: 11. CDR3 nucleotide sequence: TGTGCCAGCAGCCAAGAAGGGCCCGGGACTAGATCATACAATGAGCAGTTCTTC. Residues: CASSQEGPGTRSYNEQFF.

CDR3 sequence: CASSADKRFETQYF. As DNA, the CDR3 is TGTGCCAGCAGCGCAGATAAGCGGTTTGAGACCCAGTACTTC. The rearrangement links TRBV9 to TRBJ2-5; possibly TRBD2 for D (5 bases). Trimming cost V 3 bases and J 5 bases, with 14 bases left between them. Germline loops: CDR1 SGDLS, CDR2 YYNGEE. The CDR3 is made up of 14 amino acids. Together with reference TRBV9 and TRBJ2-5, the CDR3 gives the full variable domain: DSGVTQTPKHLITATGQRVTLRCSPRSGDLSVYWYQQSLDQGLQFLIQYYNGEERAKGNILERFSAQQFPDLHSELNLSSLELGDSALYFCASSADKRFETQYFGPGTRLLVL.

This clone was recorded only once. The V and J genes are TRBV5-1 and TRBJ1-4; no definite D call. Germline lookup yields CDR1 SGHRS and CDR2 YFSETQ. The CDR3 is 15 residues long. V lost 6 bases and J lost 7, with 19 bases in between. The CDR3 is CASTRMGSAGEKLFF. In nucleotides, the CDR3 is TGCGCCAGCACCCGAATGGGAAGTGCGGGTGAAAAACTGTTTTTT.

The rearrangement uses TRBV10-1 and TRBJ2-4; D is perhaps TRBD1 (5 bases). The CDR3 totals 15 residues. V was clipped by 3 bases and J by 2 bases, with 11 bases between them. Germline lookup yields CDR1 WNHNN and CDR2 SYGVQD (reference sequence). The CDR3 protein is CASSDSKGPKNIQYF. CDR3 nucleotides: TGCGCCAGCAGTGACTCGAAGGGGCCCAAAAACATTCAGTACTTC.

The CDR3 nucleotides read TGTGCCAGCAGTTCTTGGACAGAGAAACTGTTTTTT. Amino acid sequence: CASSSWTEKLFF. The chain uses TRBV6-6 and TRBJ1-4; perhaps TRBD1 as D (6 bases). Germline V gene sequence: CDR1 MNHNY, CDR2 SVGAGI (reference sequence). V gave up 4 bases and J gave up 11 bases, with 11 bases separating them. This CDR3 contains 12 residues.